A selection of T cell receptor beta chains follows, all from one sample in a study of cytomegalovirus exposure and HLA in healthy donors. Only in-frame clones appear in the TCRdb table, and some are missing; sequencing was by immunoSEQ multiplex PCR. Among some 170,000 clones listed, about 80% were seen once. Sequencing was carried out using PBMCs. These receptors were collected from a man younger than 45 in good health and CMV-seropositive. The CDR3 runs from the conserved cysteine through the conserved F or W. The order of the fields is J gene, V gene, clone size, D gene, CDR3 DNA, CDR3 protein. A D gene is named only where the DNA matches it firmly. Expanded clones get a size class; other rows say once, few or many, or leave the size out.

j_call: TRBJ1-2
v_call: TRBV28
clone_size: .
d_call: TRBD1
cdr3_nt: TGTGCCAGCAAGAGGGACAGTGAGGGCTATGGCTACACCTTC
cdr3_aa: CASKRDSEGYGYTF

j_call: TRBJ2-7
v_call: TRBV7-9
clone_size: .
d_call: TRBD1
cdr3_nt: TGTGCCAGCAGCCCGAGACAGGGTTCCTACGAGCAGTACTTC
cdr3_aa: CASSPRQGSYEQYF

j_call: TRBJ1-1
v_call: TRBV28
clone_size: few
d_call: TRBD1
cdr3_nt: TGTGCCAGCAGAAGGCGACAGGGGGCAGAAGCTTTCTTT
cdr3_aa: CASRRRQGAEAFF

j_call: TRBJ2-2
v_call: TRBV7-3
clone_size: .
d_call: .
cdr3_nt: TGTGCCAGCAGCCCGTACACCGGGGAGCTGTTTTTT
cdr3_aa: CASSPYTGELFF

j_call: TRBJ2-7
v_call: TRBV15
clone_size: .
d_call: TRBD1
cdr3_nt: TGTGCCACCAGCAGGGGACAGGGGAGGGCCGAGCAGTACTTC
cdr3_aa: CATSRGQGRAEQYF

j_call: TRBJ2-7
v_call: TRBV14
clone_size: .
d_call: .
cdr3_nt: TGTGCCAGCAGCCAAGATAAGGCAGGCTTCTCCTACGAGCAGTACTTC
cdr3_aa: CASSQDKAGFSYEQYF

j_call: TRBJ2-1
v_call: TRBV7-9
clone_size: .
d_call: .
cdr3_nt: TGTGCCAGCACCCCTGGGGGGTACAATGAGCAGTTCTTC
cdr3_aa: CASTPGGYNEQFF

j_call: TRBJ1-6
v_call: TRBV5-6
clone_size: .
d_call: .
cdr3_nt: TGTGCCAGCAGCTTCAGGGTAGGAAATTCACCCCTCCACTTT
cdr3_aa: CASSFRVGNSPLHF

j_call: TRBJ2-3
v_call: TRBV2
clone_size: few
d_call: TRBD1
cdr3_nt: TGTGCCAGCAGTGGAGGGACAGGGACTGGAGATACGCAGTATTTT
cdr3_aa: CASSGGTGTGDTQYF

j_call: TRBJ2-1
v_call: TRBV6-6
clone_size: .
d_call: TRBD1
cdr3_nt: TGTGCCAGCAGTTCCCCGGACAGGGGGCTATACAATGAGCAGTTCTTC
cdr3_aa: CASSSPDRGLYNEQFF

j_call: TRBJ2-2
v_call: TRBV5-4
clone_size: .
d_call: TRBD2
cdr3_nt: TGTGCCAGCACGGGACTAGCGGGGGGATCGAACACCGGGGAGCTGTTTTTT
cdr3_aa: CASTGLAGGSNTGELFF

j_call: TRBJ2-5
v_call: TRBV29-1
clone_size: .
d_call: TRBD2
cdr3_nt: TGCAGCGTTGAAAGGACTAGCGGGGGACTAGGGGAGACCCAGTACTTC
cdr3_aa: CSVERTSGGLGETQYF

j_call: TRBJ2-3
v_call: TRBV10-3
clone_size: .
d_call: TRBD1
cdr3_nt: TGTGCCATCAAAGGGGGCACAAACACAGATACGCAGTATTTT
cdr3_aa: CAIKGGTNTDTQYF

j_call: TRBJ2-3
v_call: TRBV18
clone_size: once
d_call: TRBD2
cdr3_nt: TGTGCCAGCTCACCACCCGGGACTAGCGGGAGCACAGATACGCAGTATTTT
cdr3_aa: CASSPPGTSGSTDTQYF

j_call: TRBJ2-7
v_call: TRBV10-1
clone_size: few
d_call: TRBD1
cdr3_nt: TGCGCCAGCAGCGCCGGGACAGGGACCGAGCAGTACTTC
cdr3_aa: CASSAGTGTEQYF